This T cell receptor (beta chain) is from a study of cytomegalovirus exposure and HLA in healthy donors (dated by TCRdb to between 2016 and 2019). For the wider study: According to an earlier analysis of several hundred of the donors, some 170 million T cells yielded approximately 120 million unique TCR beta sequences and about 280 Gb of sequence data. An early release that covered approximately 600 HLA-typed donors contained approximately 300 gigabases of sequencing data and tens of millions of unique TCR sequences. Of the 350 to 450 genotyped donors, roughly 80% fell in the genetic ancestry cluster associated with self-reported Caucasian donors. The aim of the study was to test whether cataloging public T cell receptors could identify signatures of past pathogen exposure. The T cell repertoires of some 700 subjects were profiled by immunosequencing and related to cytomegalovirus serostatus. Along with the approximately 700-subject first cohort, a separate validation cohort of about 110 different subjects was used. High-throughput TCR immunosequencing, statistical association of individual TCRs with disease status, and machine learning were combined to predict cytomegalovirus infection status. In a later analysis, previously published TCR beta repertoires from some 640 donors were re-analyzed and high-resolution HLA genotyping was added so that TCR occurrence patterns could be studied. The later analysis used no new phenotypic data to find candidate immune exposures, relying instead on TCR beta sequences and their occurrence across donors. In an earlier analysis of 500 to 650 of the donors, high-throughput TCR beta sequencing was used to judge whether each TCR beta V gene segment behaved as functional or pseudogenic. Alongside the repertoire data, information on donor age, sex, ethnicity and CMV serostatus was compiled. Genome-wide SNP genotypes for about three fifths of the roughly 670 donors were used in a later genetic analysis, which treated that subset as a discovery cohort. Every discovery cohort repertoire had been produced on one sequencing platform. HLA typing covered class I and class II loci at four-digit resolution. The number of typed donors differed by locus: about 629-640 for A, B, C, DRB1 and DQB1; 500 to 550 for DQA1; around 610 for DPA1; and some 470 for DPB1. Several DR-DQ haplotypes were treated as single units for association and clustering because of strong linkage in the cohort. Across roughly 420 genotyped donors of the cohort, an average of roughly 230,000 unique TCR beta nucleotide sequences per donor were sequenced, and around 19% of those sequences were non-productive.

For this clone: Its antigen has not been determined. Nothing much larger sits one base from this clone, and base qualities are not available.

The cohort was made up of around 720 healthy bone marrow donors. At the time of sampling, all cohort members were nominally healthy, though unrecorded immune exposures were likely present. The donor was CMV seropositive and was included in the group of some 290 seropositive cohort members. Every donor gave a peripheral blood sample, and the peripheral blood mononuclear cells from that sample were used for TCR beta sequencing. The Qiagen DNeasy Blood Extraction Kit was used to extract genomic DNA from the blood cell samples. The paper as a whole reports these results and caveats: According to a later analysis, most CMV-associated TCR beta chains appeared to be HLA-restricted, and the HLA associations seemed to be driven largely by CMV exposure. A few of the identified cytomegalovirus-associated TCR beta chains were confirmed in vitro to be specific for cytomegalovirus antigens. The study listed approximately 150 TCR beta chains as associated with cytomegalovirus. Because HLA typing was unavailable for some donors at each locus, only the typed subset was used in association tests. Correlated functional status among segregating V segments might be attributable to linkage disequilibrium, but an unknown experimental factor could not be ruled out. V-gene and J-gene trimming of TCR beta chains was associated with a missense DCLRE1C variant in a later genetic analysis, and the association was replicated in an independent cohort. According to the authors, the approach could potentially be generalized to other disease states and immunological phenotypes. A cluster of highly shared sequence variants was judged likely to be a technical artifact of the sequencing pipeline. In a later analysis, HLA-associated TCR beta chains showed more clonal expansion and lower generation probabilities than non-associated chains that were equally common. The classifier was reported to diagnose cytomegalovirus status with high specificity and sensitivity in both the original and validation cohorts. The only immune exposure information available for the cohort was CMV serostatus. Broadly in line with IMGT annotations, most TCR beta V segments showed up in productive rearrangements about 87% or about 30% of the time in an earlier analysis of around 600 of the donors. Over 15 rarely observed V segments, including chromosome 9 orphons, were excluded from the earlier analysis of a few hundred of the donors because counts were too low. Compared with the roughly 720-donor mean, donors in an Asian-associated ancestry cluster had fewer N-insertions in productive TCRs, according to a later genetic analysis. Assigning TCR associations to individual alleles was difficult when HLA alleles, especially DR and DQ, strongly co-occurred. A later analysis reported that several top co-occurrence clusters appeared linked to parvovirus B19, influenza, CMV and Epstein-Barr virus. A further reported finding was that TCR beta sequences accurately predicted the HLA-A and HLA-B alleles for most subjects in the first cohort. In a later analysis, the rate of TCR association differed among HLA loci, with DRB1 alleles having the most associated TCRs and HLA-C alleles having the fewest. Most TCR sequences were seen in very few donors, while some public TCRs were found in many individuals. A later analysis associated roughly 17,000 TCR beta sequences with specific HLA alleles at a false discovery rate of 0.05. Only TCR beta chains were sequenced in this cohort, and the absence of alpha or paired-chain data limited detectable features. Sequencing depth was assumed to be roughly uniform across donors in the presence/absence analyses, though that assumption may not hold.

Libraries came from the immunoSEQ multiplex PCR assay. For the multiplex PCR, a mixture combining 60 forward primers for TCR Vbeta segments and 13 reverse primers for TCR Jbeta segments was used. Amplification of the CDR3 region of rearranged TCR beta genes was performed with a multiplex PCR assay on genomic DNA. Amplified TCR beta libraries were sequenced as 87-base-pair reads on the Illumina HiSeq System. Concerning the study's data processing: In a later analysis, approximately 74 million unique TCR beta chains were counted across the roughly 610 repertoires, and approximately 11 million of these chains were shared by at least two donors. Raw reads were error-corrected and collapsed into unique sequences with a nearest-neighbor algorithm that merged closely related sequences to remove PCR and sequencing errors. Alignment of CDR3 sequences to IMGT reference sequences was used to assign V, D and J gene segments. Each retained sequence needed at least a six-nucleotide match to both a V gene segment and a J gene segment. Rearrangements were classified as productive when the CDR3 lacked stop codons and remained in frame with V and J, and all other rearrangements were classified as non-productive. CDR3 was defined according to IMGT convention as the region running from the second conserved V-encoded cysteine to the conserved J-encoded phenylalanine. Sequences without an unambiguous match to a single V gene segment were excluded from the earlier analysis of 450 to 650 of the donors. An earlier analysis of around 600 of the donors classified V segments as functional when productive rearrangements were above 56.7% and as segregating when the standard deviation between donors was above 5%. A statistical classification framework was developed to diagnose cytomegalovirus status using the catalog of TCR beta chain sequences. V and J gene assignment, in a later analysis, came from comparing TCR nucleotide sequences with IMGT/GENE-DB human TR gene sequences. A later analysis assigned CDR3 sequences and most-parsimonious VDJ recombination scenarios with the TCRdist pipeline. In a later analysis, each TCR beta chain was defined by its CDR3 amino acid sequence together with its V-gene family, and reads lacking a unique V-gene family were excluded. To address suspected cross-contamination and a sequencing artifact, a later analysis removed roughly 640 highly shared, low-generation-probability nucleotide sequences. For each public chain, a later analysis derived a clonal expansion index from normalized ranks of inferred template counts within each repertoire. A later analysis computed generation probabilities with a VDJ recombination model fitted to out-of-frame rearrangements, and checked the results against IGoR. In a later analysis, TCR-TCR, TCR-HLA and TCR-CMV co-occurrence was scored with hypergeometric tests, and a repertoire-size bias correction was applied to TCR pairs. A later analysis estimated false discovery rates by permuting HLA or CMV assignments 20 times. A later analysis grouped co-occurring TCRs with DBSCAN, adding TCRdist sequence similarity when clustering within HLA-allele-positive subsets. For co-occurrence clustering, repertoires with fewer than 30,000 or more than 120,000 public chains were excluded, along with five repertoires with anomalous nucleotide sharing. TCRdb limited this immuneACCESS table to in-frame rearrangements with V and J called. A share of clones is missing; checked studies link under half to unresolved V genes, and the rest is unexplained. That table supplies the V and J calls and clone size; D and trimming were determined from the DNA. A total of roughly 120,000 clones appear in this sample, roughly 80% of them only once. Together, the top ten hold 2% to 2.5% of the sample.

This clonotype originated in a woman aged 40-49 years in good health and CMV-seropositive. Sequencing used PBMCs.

The CDR3 protein: CASSRWDRGSSYEQYF. The DNA is as follows: TGTGCCAGCAGCCGGTGGGACAGGGGAAGCTCCTACGAGCAGTACTTC. The sequence links TRBV5-6 to TRBJ2-7; TRBD1 matches 10 bases in the middle. The CDR3 starts with the cysteine, ends with the phenylalanine, and has 16 residues. Solely the CDR3 DNA is kept, with 48 bases framed from the first base. For CDR1 and CDR2, the germline V gene lists SGHDT and YYEEEE. V is cut back by 4 bases and J by 0 bases, with 7 bases in the junction unmatched. Outside the CDR3, residues come from the reference TRBV5-6 and TRBJ2-7 proteins, so the full variable domain is: DAGVTQSPTHLIKTRGQQVTLRCSPKSGHDTVSWYQQALGQGPQFIFQYYEEEERQRGNFPDRFSGHQFPNYSSELNVNALLLGDSALYLCASSRWDRGSSYEQYFGPGTRLTVT.